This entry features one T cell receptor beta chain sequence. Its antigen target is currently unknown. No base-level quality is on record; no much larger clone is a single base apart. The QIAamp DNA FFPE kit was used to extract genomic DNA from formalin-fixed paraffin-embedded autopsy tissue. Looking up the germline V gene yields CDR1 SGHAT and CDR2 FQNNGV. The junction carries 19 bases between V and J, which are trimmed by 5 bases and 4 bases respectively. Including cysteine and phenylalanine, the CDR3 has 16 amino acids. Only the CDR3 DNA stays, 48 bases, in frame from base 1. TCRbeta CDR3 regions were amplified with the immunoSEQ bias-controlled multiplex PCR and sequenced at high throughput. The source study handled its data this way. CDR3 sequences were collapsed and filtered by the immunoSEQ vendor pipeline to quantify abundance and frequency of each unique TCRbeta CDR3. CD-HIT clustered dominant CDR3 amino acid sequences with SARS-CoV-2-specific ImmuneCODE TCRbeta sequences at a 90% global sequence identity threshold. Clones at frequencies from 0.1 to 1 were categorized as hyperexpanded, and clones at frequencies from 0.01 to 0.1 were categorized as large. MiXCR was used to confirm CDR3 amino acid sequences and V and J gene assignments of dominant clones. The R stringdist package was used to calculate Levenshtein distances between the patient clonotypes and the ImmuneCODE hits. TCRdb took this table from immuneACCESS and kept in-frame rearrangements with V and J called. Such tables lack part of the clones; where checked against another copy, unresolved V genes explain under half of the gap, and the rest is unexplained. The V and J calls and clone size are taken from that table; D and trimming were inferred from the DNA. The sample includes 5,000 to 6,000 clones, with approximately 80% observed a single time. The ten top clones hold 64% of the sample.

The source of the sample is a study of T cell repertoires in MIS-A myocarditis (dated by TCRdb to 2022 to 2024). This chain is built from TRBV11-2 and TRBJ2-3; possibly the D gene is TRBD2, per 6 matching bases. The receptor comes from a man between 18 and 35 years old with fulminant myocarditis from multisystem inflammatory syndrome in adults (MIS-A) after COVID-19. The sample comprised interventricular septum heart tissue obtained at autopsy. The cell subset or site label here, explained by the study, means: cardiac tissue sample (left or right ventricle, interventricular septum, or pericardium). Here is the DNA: TGTGCCAGCAGCCCTCGACTAGGTGGCTTCGCAGATACGCAGTATTTT. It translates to CASSPRLGGFADTQYF.